The T cell receptor beta chain described here comes from a study of OX40 agonist ivuxolimab in advanced cancers. Germline assignment: CDR1 SQVTM and CDR2 ANQGSEA. Deletions cut 7 bases from V and 0 bases from J, with 26 bases between. The CDR3 totals 18 residues. Clones were sequenced by immunoSEQ multiplex PCR, and TCRdb holds only the in-frame ones, with some missing. The top ten hold around 6.5% of the sample, which has about 69,000 clones, roughly nine tenths seen once. This rearrangement joins TRBV29-1 to TRBJ2-3; TRBD1 might be the D (6 bases). The sequences come from CD4+ or CD8+ T cells sorted from blood, collected in a trial of the OX40 agonist ivuxolimab. This receptor was obtained from an adult with an advanced solid tumor such as melanoma, head and neck, liver or kidney cancer. CDR3 residues: CSAERGATGDYSTDTQYF. The CDR3 DNA reads as TGCAGCGCCGAAAGAGGAGCGACAGGCGACTACAGCACAGATACGCAGTATTTT.